Listed below are T cell receptor beta chains from one sample, sequenced in a study of shared clonotypes between healthy human individuals. TCRdb keeps only in-frame clones here, not all; method: immunoSEQ multiplex PCR. This table holds 1.4 million or so clones, 98% found once. The sequenced sample consisted of naive CD4+ T cells sorted from blood. The receptors were sampled from a man younger than 45 in good health. Both conserved end residues are part of each CDR3. The D gene is left open where the match is weak. Part of the rows lack a size; the others show once, few, many or a class for expanded clones.

abundance,v_gene,len,j_gene,d_gene,CDR3aa,CDR3nt
.,TRBV6-5,16,TRBJ2-1,TRBD1,CASSYSRTGMGNEQFF,TGTGCCAGCAGTTACTCGAGGACAGGGATGGGGAATGAGCAGTTCTTC
.,TRBV5-1,15,TRBJ2-3,.,CASSPHLGPTDTQYF,TGCGCCAGCAGCCCACACCTCGGTCCCACAGATACGCAGTATTTT
.,TRBV5-8,15,TRBJ2-3,.,CASSYGSQSTDTQYF,TGTGCCAGCAGCTATGGGTCCCAGTCAACAGATACGCAGTATTTT
.,TRBV7-2,15,TRBJ2-1,.,CASSPDWAPRDEQFF,TGTGCCAGCAGCCCAGACTGGGCCCCGAGGGATGAGCAGTTCTTC
once,TRBV15,12,TRBJ1-1,.,CATSGRDAEAFF,TGTGCCACCAGCGGCCGGGACGCAGAAGCTTTCTTT
.,TRBV19,16,TRBJ1-1,.,CASSQGRRAVNTEAFF,TGTGCCAGTAGTCAGGGCAGGCGCGCCGTGAACACTGAAGCTTTCTTT
.,TRBV2,14,TRBJ2-1,.,CASLAGILDGEQFF,TGTGCCAGCTTGGCAGGTATTCTTGACGGTGAGCAGTTCTTC
.,TRBV6-5,15,TRBJ2-5,.,CASSYRGSKQETQYF,TGTGCCAGCAGTTACAGGGGTTCGAAACAAGAGACCCAGTACTTC
few,TRBV28,12,TRBJ1-1,TRBD1,CASSSFTGEAFF,TGTGCCAGCAGTTCCTTTACAGGGGAGGCTTTCTTT
.,TRBV10-2,14,TRBJ2-2,TRBD1,CASRGQSNTGELFF,TGCGCCAGCAGGGGACAGTCGAACACCGGGGAGCTGTTTTTT
.,TRBV19,17,TRBJ2-1,TRBD2,CASSIDAPSGTYNEQFF,TGTGCCAGTAGTATAGACGCCCCTAGCGGGACCTACAATGAGCAGTTCTTC
.,TRBV6-6,15,TRBJ2-7,.,CASSYWAGGAYEQYF,TGTGCCAGCAGTTACTGGGCAGGGGGGGCCTACGAGCAGTACTTC
.,TRBV7-8,14,TRBJ2-2,.,CASAQGRNGGELFF,TGTGCCAGCGCCCAGGGAAGGAACGGCGGGGAGCTGTTTTTT
.,TRBV10-2,13,TRBJ2-3,.,CASSRLASDTQYF,TGCGCCAGCAGTCGCCTAGCTTCAGATACGCAGTATTTT
.,TRBV4-1,19,TRBJ2-6,.,CASSQDSPGSNSGANVLTF,TGCGCCAGCAGCCAAGATAGTCCGGGGTCCAACTCTGGGGCCAACGTCCTGACTTTC
.,TRBV7-2,14,TRBJ2-3,TRBD2,CASSLTAGGDTQYF,TGTGCCAGCAGCTTAACGGCGGGAGGAGATACGCAGTATTTT
.,TRBV7-9,16,TRBJ2-5,.,CASSLTTGEYQETQYF,TGTGCCAGCAGCTTGACCACGGGAGAGTACCAAGAGACCCAGTACTTC
.,TRBV15,14,TRBJ2-7,.,CATSREPLAYEQYF,TGTGCCACCAGCAGAGAGCCCCTAGCCTACGAGCAGTACTTC
.,TRBV5-1,16,TRBJ2-5,TRBD2,CASSIGTSGSQETQYF,TGCGCCAGCAGCATCGGGACTAGCGGGAGCCAAGAGACCCAGTACTTC
.,TRBV7-9,15,TRBJ2-1,TRBD2,CASTHRLAGYNEQFF,TGTGCCAGCACCCATAGGCTAGCGGGATACAATGAGCAGTTCTTC
.,TRBV5-1,15,TRBJ2-7,TRBD2,CASSGGLAFSYEQYF,TGCGCCAGCAGCGGGGGACTAGCGTTTTCCTACGAGCAGTACTTC
.,TRBV5-8,15,TRBJ2-4,.,CASSWVGGQNNIQYF,TGTGCCAGCAGCTGGGTCGGGGGGCAGAATAACATTCAGTACTTC
.,TRBV15,16,TRBJ2-7,TRBD2,CATSRAWTSDSYEQYF,TGTGCCACCAGCAGAGCTTGGACTAGCGACTCCTACGAGCAGTACTTC
.,TRBV5-1,14,TRBJ2-1,.,CASSSGLNVREQFF,TGCGCCAGCAGCTCTGGACTAAACGTGCGAGAGCAGTTCTTC
.,TRBV28,17,TRBJ2-1,.,CASSPSGTRGLYNEQFF,TGTGCCAGCAGCCCCTCGGGAACCCGGGGTCTTTACAATGAGCAGTTCTTC